What follows are 14 T cell receptor beta chains derived from one specimen sequenced in a study of T-cell reconstitution after alpha-beta-depleted transplantation in children. Preparing the TCRbeta library involved the use of unique molecular identifiers. In TCRdb, the PCR reads were re-called with MiXCR into one record per CDR3 protein. The data contain about 610,000 distinct CDR3 sequences, about 10% of them seen just once; the ten biggest clones take up roughly 4%. The sequencing here drew on PBMCs from the stem cell graft donor, taken from the stem cell graft. The receptors originated from a human donor who donated a stem cell graft to a child with acute myeloid leukemia.

The J gene is TRBJ1-6, the V gene TRBV7-9; 7 bases line up with TRBD1. V shed 4 bases, J shed 14 bases, and the junction held 8 bases outside the gene matches. CDR1 and CDR2 from the germline V gene are SEHNR and FQNEAQ (reference sequence). The CDR3 consists of 13 residues. The CDR3, as DNA: TGTGCCAGCAGCTCGGAACCACAGGGGACCCTCCACTTT. This sequence encodes CASSSEPQGTLHF.

The chain joins TRBV2 to TRBJ1-1; 7 positions match TRBD1. With 6 bases clipped from V and 3 bases from J, the junction kept 7 bases outside the gene matches. CDR3 size: 14 residues. CDR1 and CDR2 from the germline V gene are SNHLY and FYNNEI. This CDR3 is CASSQGGGYTEAFF. As DNA, the CDR3 is TGTGCCAGCAGCCAGGGGGGGGGATACACTGAAGCTTTCTTT.

In this sample, this clonotype turned up a few times. This rearrangement joins TRBV4-2 to TRBJ2-1; 7 bases are a match to TRBD2. The ends lost 5 bases at V and 2 bases at J; junction bases unmatched: 9. The germline gives CDR1 LGHNA, CDR2 YNFKEQ. The CDR3 sequence is 16 residues long. The CDR3, as DNA: TGTGCCAGCAGCAGCATGAGCGGGACTACCTACAATGAGCAGTTCTTC. Translated: CASSSMSGTTYNEQFF.

This clonotype is judged medium-sized. CDR3 DNA sequence: TGTGCCAGCAGTTTAGGGTCTCGGCCCGGGGTGCAGTTCTTC. Amino acid sequence: CASSLGSRPGVQFF. The V call is TRBV12-3 or TRBV12-4, the J call TRBJ2-1, with TRBD2 as a possible D gene (5 bases). The V gene lost 1 base and the J gene lost 12 bases, with 16 bases spanning the gap. This CDR3 has 14 residues.

This clonotype was recorded many times. The CDR3 coding sequence is TGCAGTGCTAGACCAGGGGTCGTGGTGACAGATACGCAGTATTTT. This encodes CSARPGVVVTDTQYF. The rearrangement joins TRBV20-1 to TRBJ2-3; D may be TRBD1 (6 bases). This CDR3 region has 15 residues. Trimming cost V 2 bases and J 3 bases, with 15 bases left between them. In germline, CDR1 is DFQATT, CDR2 SNEGSKA (reference sequence).

The genes are TRBV15 and TRBJ2-7; D possibly matches TRBD1 or TRBD2 (6 bases each). Germline V lookup: CDR1 LNHNV, CDR2 YYDKDF (reference sequence). V was shortened by 5 bases and J by 3 bases, with 20 bases between the two germline ends. CDR3 length: 16 amino acids. CDR3 sequence: CATSPKGEALYYEQYF. The CDR3 coding sequence is TGTGCCACCAGCCCTAAGGGGGAGGCCCTATACTACGAGCAGTACTTC.

V is TRBV12-3 or TRBV12-4 and J is TRBJ2-2, with 13 bases identical to TRBD2. The CDR3 loop spans 18 amino acids. V dropped 4 bases and J dropped 4; count of bases not matched to a gene: 9. This chain's CDR3 is CASSSPGGLAGFTGELFF. CDR3 sequence (DNA): TGTGCCAGCAGTTCCCCTGGGGGACTAGCGGGATTCACCGGGGAGCTGTTTTTT.

The chain couples TRBV6-5 to TRBJ2-3, with TRBD1 identical over 8 bases. V gave up 2 bases and J gave up 5 bases; unmatched junction bases: 9. The CDR3 has 16 amino acids. Germline V CDR1 and CDR2: MNHEY, SVGAGI. In DNA form, the CDR3 reads TGTGCCAGCAGTTACGGGAACAGGGGGAGCCTAGATACGCAGTATTTT. Protein: CASSYGNRGSLDTQYF.

This clonotype was detected only a few times. The genes are TRBV29-1 and TRBJ2-5; the D is unclear. CDR1 is SQVTM and CDR2 is ANQGSEA in the germline V gene. The CDR3 loop spans 12 amino acids. The ends were cut back, 5 bases at V and 0 bases at J, with 7 bases in the middle. Written as DNA, the CDR3 is TGCAGCGTTAGCGAGAACCAAGAGACCCAGTACTTC. Its translation: CSVSENQETQYF.

This clonotype occurred many times. V usage is TRBV29-1 and J usage is TRBJ2-5; the D call may be TRBD1 or TRBD2 (7 bases each). The CDR3 length is 13 residues. Germline V lookup: CDR1 SQVTM, CDR2 ANQGSEA. Trimming pared 2 bases from V and 5 bases from J, leaving 12 bases between. The CDR3 DNA sequence: TGCAGCGTTGAAAGCAGGGGGGGGGAGACCCAGTACTTC. Protein: CSVESRGGETQYF.

This clonotype was counted between two and nine times. The V call is TRBV11-1, the J call TRBJ2-1; 8 bases fit TRBD2. This CDR3 region has 19 residues. The germline V gene has CDR1 SGHAT and CDR2 FQDESV (reference sequence). V dropped 5 bases and J dropped 8; count of bases not matched to a gene: 23. CDR3: CASSPRGTSQKIRRDEQFF. CDR3 bases: TGTGCCAGCAGCCCTAGAGGGACTAGTCAGAAGATCAGAAGGGATGAGCAGTTCTTC.

This clonotype was detected a few times. The chain couples TRBV7-2 to TRBJ2-7, with D perhaps TRBD2 (6 bases). V lost 10 bases and J 2 bases, leaving 12 bases between the germline ends. The V gene's germline CDR1 is SGHTA and CDR2 FQGNSA. The CDR3 spans 12 residues. CDR3 nucleotide sequence: TGTGCCACGGGGCGGGGCCCCTACGAGCAGTACTTC. Its translation is CATGRGPYEQYF.

In this sample, this clonotype turned up a few times. The CDR3 DNA follows: TGTGCCAGCAGAGAATATTCCGGCGAGCAGTTCTTC. This sequence encodes CASREYSGEQFF. The V call is TRBV4-2, the J call TRBJ2-1; D unresolved. Germline V gives CDR1 LGHNA, CDR2 YNFKEQ. V dropped 6 bases and J dropped 10 bases, with 13 bases sitting between them. The CDR3 covers 12 residues.

The genes are TRBV9 and TRBJ2-7, with 10 bases identical to TRBD2. The CDR3 is 15 residues long. Germline lookup yields CDR1 SGDLS and CDR2 YYNGEE. The J segment lost 0 bases and the V segment lost 7 bases, leaving 7 bases of the junction unmatched. The CDR3 DNA reads as TGTGCCAGCTCACGAGCGGGAGGGAACTCCTACGAGCAGTACTTC. This codes for CASSRAGGNSYEQYF.